These T cell receptor beta chains were read from a single sample in a study of blood T cell repertoires in COVID-19. Using immunoSEQ multiplex PCR, the repertoire was profiled, and TCRdb retains in-frame clones only, with some absent. Of some 230,000 clones listed, 83% are singletons. The material sequenced was peripheral blood. The receptors were gathered from a woman aged 50 to 60 with acute or convalescent COVID-19. Both conserved end residues are part of each CDR3.

v_gene,CDR3aa
TRBV7-9,CAGGSENRGTGELFF
TRBV10-3,CAISDSTGLYF
TRBV30,CAWRGTGGHETQYF
TRBV3-1/TRBV3-2,CASSQVHRGTEAFF
TRBV6-5,CASSEGASQFF
TRBV6-4,CASRPGQGNSPLHF
TRBV19,CARTESSETQYF
TRBV5-8,CASSSGQYTEAFF
TRBV6-5,CASTSSSTDTQYF
TRBV3-1/TRBV3-2,CASSPPGQGTLNTGELFF
TRBV4-3,CASSQAQGYSGNTIYF
TRBV28,CASSPTSGHGDEQFF
TRBV4-2,CASSQADREGTEAFF
TRBV10-3,CAISDRLAGSYEQFF
TRBV7-9,CASSLGQGQSETQYF
TRBV14,CASSQQVTSPQHF
TRBV5-1,CASSLSVNTEAFF